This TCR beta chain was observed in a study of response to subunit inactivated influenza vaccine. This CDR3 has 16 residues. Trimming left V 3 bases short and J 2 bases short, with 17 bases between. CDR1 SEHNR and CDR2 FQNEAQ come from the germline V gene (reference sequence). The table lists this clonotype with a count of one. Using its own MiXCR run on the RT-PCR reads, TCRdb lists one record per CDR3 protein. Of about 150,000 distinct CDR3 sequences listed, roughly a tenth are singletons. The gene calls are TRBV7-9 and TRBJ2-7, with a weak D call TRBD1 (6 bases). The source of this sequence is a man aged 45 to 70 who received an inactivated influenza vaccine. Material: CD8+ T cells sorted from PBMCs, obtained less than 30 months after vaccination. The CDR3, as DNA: TGTGCCAGCAGCTTTACCGGGGCAGGGGATCCCTACGAGCAGTACTTC. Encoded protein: CASSFTGAGDPYEQYF.